The T cell receptor (beta chain) under discussion was sequenced for a study of CD8 T cells in ankylosing spondylitis. The table lists this clonotype with many counts. The germline CDR1 and CDR2 sequences are MGHRA and YSYEKL. The CDR3 length is 16 residues. The ends were cut back, 0 bases at V and 4 bases at J, with 13 bases in the middle. From the 5' RACE reads, TCRdb called clonotypes with MiXCR, one entry per CDR3 protein. The table has 200,000 or so distinct CDR3 sequences, about 18% seen once. V is TRBV4-1 and J is TRBJ1-5; tentatively, D is TRBD1 (5 bases). Specimen: blood, either unsorted or a sorted T cell fraction (not recorded which). The sequence came from a male donor aged 5-29 years with ankylosing spondylitis or in good health (not recorded which). DNA for the CDR3: TGCGCCAGCAGCCAAGAGTGGTCAGGGAGGAATCAGCCCCAGCATTTT. Amino acid sequence: CASSQEWSGRNQPQHF.